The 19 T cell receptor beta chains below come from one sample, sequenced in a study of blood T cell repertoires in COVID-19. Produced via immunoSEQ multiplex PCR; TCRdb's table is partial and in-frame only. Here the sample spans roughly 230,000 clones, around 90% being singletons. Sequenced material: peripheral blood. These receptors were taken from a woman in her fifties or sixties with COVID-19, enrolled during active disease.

This CDR3 reads CASNDRGSQPQHF. CDR3 in DNA: TGTGCCAGTAACGACAGGGGAAGTCAGCCCCAGCATTTT. The chain joins TRBV19 to TRBJ1-5; 8 positions agree with TRBD1. Looked up from germline, CDR1 is LNHDA and CDR2 is SQIVND (reference sequence). The ends lost 7 bases at V and 6 bases at J; junction bases unmatched: 5. The CDR3 totals 13 residues.

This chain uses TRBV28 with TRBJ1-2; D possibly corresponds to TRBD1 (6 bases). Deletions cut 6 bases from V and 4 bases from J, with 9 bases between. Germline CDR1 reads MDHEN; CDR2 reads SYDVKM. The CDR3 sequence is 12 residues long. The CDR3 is CASSIQGYGYTF. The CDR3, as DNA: TGTGCCAGCAGCATACAGGGCTATGGCTACACCTTC.

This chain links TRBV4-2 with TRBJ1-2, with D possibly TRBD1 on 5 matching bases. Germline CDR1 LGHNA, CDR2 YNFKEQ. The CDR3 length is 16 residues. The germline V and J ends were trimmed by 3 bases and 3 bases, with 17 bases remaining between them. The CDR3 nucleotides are TGTGCCAGCAGCCAGGAGAGAACAGGAAACTACTATGGCTACACCTTC. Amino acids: CASSQERTGNYYGYTF.

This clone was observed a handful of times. The CDR3 sequence: CASSPQGASYNEQFF. CDR3 DNA: TGTGCCAGCAGCCCTCAGGGGGCCTCCTACAATGAGCAGTTCTTC. The chain combines TRBV11-1 with TRBJ2-1; TRBD1 aligns across 8 bases. Germline V CDR1 and CDR2: SGHAT, FQDESV (reference sequence). The CDR3 loop spans 15 amino acids. Losses at the gene ends were 5 bases for V and 0 bases for J; bases not matched to a gene: 3.

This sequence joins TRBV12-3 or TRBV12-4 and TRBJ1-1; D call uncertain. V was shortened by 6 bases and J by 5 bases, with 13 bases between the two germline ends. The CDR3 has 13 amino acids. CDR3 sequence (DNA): TGTGCCAGCAGCCCTGCGGGTTGGACTGAAGCTTTCTTT. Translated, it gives CASSPAGWTEAFF.

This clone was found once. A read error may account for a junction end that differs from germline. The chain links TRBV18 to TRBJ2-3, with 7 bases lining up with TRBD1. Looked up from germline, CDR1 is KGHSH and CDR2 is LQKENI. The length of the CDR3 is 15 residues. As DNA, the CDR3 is TGTGCCAGCTCCCCACGTGAAGGGGGCACGAATACGCAGTATTTT. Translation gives CASSPREGGTNTQYF.

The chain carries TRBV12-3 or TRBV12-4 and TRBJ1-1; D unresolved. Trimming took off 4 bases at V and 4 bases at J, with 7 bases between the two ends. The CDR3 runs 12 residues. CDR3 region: CASSWEGTEAFF. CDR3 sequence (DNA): TGTGCCAGCAGTTGGGAGGGCACTGAAGCTTTCTTT.

The DNA for the CDR3 is TGTGCCAGCAGCCCCACTTTCCTGACTAGCGGGGGTTACTCCTACGAGCAGTACTTC. Translated, it gives CASSPTFLTSGGYSYEQYF. The rearrangement links TRBV9 to TRBJ2-7; 12 nucleotides match TRBD2. CDR3 length: 19 residues. CDR1 is SGDLS, CDR2 YYNGEE, per germline. V shed 4 bases, J shed 0 bases, and the junction held 14 bases outside the gene matches.

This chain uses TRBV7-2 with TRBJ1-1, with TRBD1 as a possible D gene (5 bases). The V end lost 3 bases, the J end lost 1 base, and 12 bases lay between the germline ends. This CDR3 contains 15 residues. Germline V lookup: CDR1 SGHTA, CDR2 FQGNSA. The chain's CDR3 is CASSFSSRENTEAFF. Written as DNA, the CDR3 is TGTGCCAGCAGCTTTAGCTCCAGGGAGAACACTGAAGCTTTCTTT.

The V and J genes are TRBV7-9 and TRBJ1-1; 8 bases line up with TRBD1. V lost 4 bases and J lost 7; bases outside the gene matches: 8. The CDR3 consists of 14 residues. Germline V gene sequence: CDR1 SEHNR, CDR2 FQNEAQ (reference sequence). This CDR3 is CASSWTGRTFEAFF. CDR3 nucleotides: TGTGCCAGCAGCTGGACAGGGCGAACTTTTGAAGCTTTCTTT.

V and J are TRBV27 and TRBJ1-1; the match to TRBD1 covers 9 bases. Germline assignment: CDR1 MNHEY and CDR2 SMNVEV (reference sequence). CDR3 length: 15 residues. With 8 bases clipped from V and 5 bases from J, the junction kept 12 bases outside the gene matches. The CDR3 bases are TGTGCCAGCCGGGGGGACAGGGCGGTGGGGACTGAAGCTTTCTTT. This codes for CASRGDRAVGTEAFF.

CDR3 region: CASSSGQGRNTIYF. The CDR3 DNA reads TGTGCCAGCAGCTCGGGACAGGGCCGAAACACCATATATTTT. The J gene is TRBJ1-3, the V gene TRBV5-5; TRBD1 aligns across 9 bases. V gave up 3 bases and J gave up 5 bases; unmatched junction bases: 3. The germline gives CDR1 SGHKS, CDR2 YYEKEE (reference sequence). The CDR3 consists of 14 residues. Full variable domain (rest looked up from reference TRBV5-5 and TRBJ1-3): DAGVTQSPTHLIKTRGQQVTLRCSPISGHKSVSWYQQVLGQGPQFIFQYYEKEERGRGNFPDRFSARQFPNYSSELNVNALLLGDSALYLCASSSGQGRNTIYFGEGSWLTVV.

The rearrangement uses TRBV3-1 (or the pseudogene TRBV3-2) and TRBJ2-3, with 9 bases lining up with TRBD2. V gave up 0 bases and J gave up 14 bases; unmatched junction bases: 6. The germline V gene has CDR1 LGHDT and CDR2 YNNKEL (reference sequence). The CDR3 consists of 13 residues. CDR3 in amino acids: CASSQERLAGLYF. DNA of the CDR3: TGTGCCAGCAGCCAAGAGAGGCTAGCGGGGCTGTATTTT.

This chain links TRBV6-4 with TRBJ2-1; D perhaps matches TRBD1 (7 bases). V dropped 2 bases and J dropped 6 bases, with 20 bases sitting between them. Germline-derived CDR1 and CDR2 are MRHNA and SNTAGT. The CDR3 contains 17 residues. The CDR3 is CASSDPPNDREANEQFF. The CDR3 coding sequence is TGTGCCAGCAGTGACCCTCCTAACGACAGGGAGGCCAATGAGCAGTTCTTC.

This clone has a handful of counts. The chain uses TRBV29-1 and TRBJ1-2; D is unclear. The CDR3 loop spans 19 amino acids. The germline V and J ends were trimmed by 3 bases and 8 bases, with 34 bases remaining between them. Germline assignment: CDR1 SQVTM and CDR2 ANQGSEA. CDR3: CSVEFTSFQEYAQSEGYTF. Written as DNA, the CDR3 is TGCAGCGTTGAGTTTACAAGTTTTCAGGAATATGCTCAATCGGAAGGCTACACCTTC.

CDR3 nucleotides: TGCGCCAGCAGCCAAGAAACAGGGGGGTATCAGCCCCAGCATTTT. Its protein product is CASSQETGGYQPQHF. The chain carries TRBV4-3 and TRBJ1-5; 8 bases line up with TRBD1. V shed 0 bases and J 5 bases; nucleotides not matched to a gene: 3. The CDR3 covers 15 residues. CDR1 is LGHNA and CDR2 is YSLEER in the germline V gene.

The CDR3 bases are TGTGCCAGCAGCCCACGACCCTCAGGTGAACCGAACACTGAAGCTTTCTTT. This sequence encodes CASSPRPSGEPNTEAFF. The chain uses TRBV7-9 and TRBJ1-1; D is undetermined. With 5 bases removed from V and 1 base from J, the gap between germline ends came to 20 bases. Per germline, CDR1 SEHNR and CDR2 FQNEAQ (reference sequence). This CDR3 is 17 amino acids long. Using reference TRBV7-9 and TRBJ1-1 for the parts outside the CDR3, the full variable domain is DTGVSQNPRHKITKRGQNVTFRCDPISEHNRLYWYRQTLGQGPEFLTYFQNEAQLEKSRLLSDRFSAERPKGSFSTLEIQRTEQGDSAMYLCASSPRPSGEPNTEAFFGQGTRLTVV.

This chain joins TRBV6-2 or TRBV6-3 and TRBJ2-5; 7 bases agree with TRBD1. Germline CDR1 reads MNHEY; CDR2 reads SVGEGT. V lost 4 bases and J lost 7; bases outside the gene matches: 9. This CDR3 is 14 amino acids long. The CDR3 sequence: CASSSPWGQPTQYF. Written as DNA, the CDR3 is TGTGCCAGCAGTTCACCGTGGGGACAGCCGACCCAGTACTTC.

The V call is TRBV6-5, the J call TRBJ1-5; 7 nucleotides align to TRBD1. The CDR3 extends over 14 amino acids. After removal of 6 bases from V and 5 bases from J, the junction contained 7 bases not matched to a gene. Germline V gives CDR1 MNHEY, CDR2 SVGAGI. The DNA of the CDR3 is TGTGCCAGCAGGAATCCAGGGGGACATCAGCCCCAGCATTTT. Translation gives CASRNPGGHQPQHF.